A selection of T cell receptor beta chains follows, all from one sample in a study of regulatory T cells in long-lasting Graves disease. TCRdb reprocessed the multiplex PCR reads with MiXCR, giving one entry per CDR3 protein. The sample lists some 300,000 distinct CDR3 sequences, 22% occurring once. The starting material was peripheral blood mononuclear cells (PBMCs), obtained when the disease was refractory, from a patient treated with antithyroid drugs. The receptors here all came from a female donor with Graves disease. The CDR3 runs from the conserved cysteine through the conserved F or W. The order of the fields is D gene, V gene, clone size, J gene, CDR3 protein, CDR3 DNA. D genes are given only for firm matches. Clone size, where shown, is once, few, many, or a class for clones that have expanded.

TRBD2	TRBV28	many	TRBJ2-7	CASSPIHWTSGRARFFF	TGTGCCAGCAGCCCGATACACTGGACTAGCGGGAGGGCCAGGTTCTTCTTC
TRBD2	TRBV7-2	few	TRBJ2-4	CASSLGPGLAGRGNIQYF	TGTGCCAGCAGCTTAGGCCCCGGACTAGCGGGACGAGGGAACATTCAGTACTTC
TRBD2	TRBV30	NA	TRBJ2-2	CAWTSGSGGELFF	TGTGCCTGGACAAGCGGGAGCGGCGGGGAGCTGTTTTTT
NA	TRBV29-1	few	TRBJ2-7	CSVRELANAYEQYF	TGCAGCGTCCGTGAACTAGCTAACGCCTACGAGCAGTACTTC
TRBD1	TRBV7-2	NA	TRBJ1-5	CASSSRTGQPQHF	TGTGCCAGCAGCTCCCGGACAGGTCAGCCCCAGCATTTT
NA	TRBV29-1	NA	TRBJ1-1	CSVMGRGVAAFF	TGCAGCGTTATGGGTCGGGGAGTCGCAGCTTTCTTT
TRBD1	TRBV27	many	TRBJ1-1	CASSPGTGDEAFF	TGTGCCAGCAGTCCCGGGACAGGCGATGAAGCTTTCTTT
NA	TRBV7-9	few	TRBJ2-2	CASSLWDKNTGELFF	TGTGCCAGCAGCTTGTGGGACAAGAACACCGGGGAGCTGTTTTTT
TRBD1	TRBV30	NA	TRBJ1-5	CAWSVGGGNQPQHF	TGTGCCTGGAGTGTAGGGGGCGGCAATCAGCCCCAGCATTTT
NA	TRBV12-3/TRBV12-4	many	TRBJ2-5	CASSPTPGGIQETQYF	TGTGCCAGCAGTCCGACCCCTGGAGGGATCCAAGAGACCCAGTACTTC
TRBD1	TRBV28	NA	TRBJ2-5	CASSPYPDRVKTQYF	TGTGCCAGCAGCCCCTACCCTGACAGGGTGAAGACCCAGTACTTC
NA	TRBV19	few	TRBJ1-1	CASYRAPGTEAFF	TGTGCCAGTTACAGGGCCCCGGGCACTGAAGCTTTCTTT
NA	TRBV30	many	TRBJ1-6	CAWRVGDYNSPLHF	TGTGCCTGGAGAGTAGGGGACTATAATTCACCCCTCCACTTT
NA	TRBV20-1	NA	TRBJ2-5	CSARVSLSVTQYF	TGCAGTGCTAGGGTGTCCCTTTCGGTGACCCAGTACTTC
NA	TRBV4-1	NA	TRBJ1-3	CASSQSRGAGNTIYF	TGCGCCAGCAGCCAGTCTCGGGGGGCTGGAAACACCATATATTTT
TRBD1	TRBV18	NA	TRBJ1-2	CASSPPMDRGSLGYTF	TGTGCCAGCTCACCACCAATGGACAGGGGGTCCTTAGGCTACACCTTC
NA	TRBV6-1	NA	TRBJ2-7	CASRETSGGNNYEQYF	TGTGCCAGCAGAGAAACTTCAGGGGGGAATAACTACGAGCAGTACTTC
NA	TRBV10-3	few	TRBJ1-6	CAISELAGVRSPLHF	TGTGCCATCAGTGAGCTAGCCGGGGTTCGTTCACCCCTCCACTTT
TRBD2	TRBV6-1	many	TRBJ2-2	CASRTAGGGITGELFF	TGTGCCAGCAGAACCGCGGGAGGAGGGATAACCGGGGAGCTGTTTTTT
NA	TRBV12-3/TRBV12-4	NA	TRBJ1-5	CASSFSRGQPQHF	TGTGCCAGCAGTTTCTCGAGGGGTCAGCCCCAGCATTTT
NA	TRBV5-1	few	TRBJ1-4	CASSPEGGFNEKLFF	TGCGCCAGCAGCCCCGAGGGGGGGTTTAATGAAAAACTGTTTTTT
NA	TRBV5-1	few	TRBJ2-7	CASSLDGQTYEQYF	TGCGCCAGCAGCTTGGACGGACAGACCTACGAGCAGTACTTC
TRBD2	TRBV3-1	many	TRBJ2-5	CASSPRTSGQETQYF	TGTGCCAGCAGCCCTAGGACTAGCGGCCAAGAGACCCAGTACTTC
TRBD1	TRBV3-1	NA	TRBJ2-1	CASSHPPGQGPSGQFF	TGTGCCAGCAGCCACCCTCCGGGACAGGGACCCTCTGGGCAGTTCTTC
NA	TRBV19	NA	TRBJ1-2	CASSTNSILRGYTF	TGTGCCAGTAGTACCAACAGCATTTTGAGGGGCTACACCTTC
NA	TRBV28	few	TRBJ2-1	CASWTASSYNEQFF	TGTGCCAGCTGGACAGCGAGCTCCTACAATGAGCAGTTCTTC
NA	TRBV3-1	many	TRBJ2-7	CASSPELDSYEQYF	TGTGCCAGCAGCCCAGAACTAGATTCCTACGAGCAGTACTTC
NA	TRBV5-5	NA	TRBJ2-5	CVSSFQGKETQYF	TGTGTCAGCAGCTTCCAGGGGAAAGAGACCCAGTACTTC
NA	TRBV2	few	TRBJ2-7	CASSVQIYEQYF	TGTGCCAGCAGCGTACAGATCTACGAGCAGTACTTC
TRBD1	TRBV29-1	NA	TRBJ2-7	CSVPRTGSPYEQYF	TGCAGCGTTCCTAGGACAGGGAGCCCCTACGAGCAGTACTTC
NA	TRBV15	NA	TRBJ1-2	CATSGRRSVGYGYTF	TGTGCCACCAGCGGCCGGCGATCAGTTGGCTATGGCTACACCTTC
NA	TRBV20-1	many	TRBJ1-1	CSARMAGREMNTEAFF	TGCAGTGCTAGAATGGCAGGACGGGAAATGAACACTGAAGCTTTCTTT
NA	TRBV29-1	NA	TRBJ2-2	CSVEAERVDGTGELFF	TGCAGCGTTGAAGCGGAAAGGGTGGACGGTACCGGGGAGCTGTTTTTT
NA	TRBV4-1	few	TRBJ1-1	CASSQDDPLGNTEAFF	TGCGCCAGCAGCCAAGATGATCCCTTGGGTAACACTGAAGCTTTCTTT
TRBD1	TRBV12-3/TRBV12-4	many	TRBJ1-2	CASTIATGKLGGYTF	TGTGCCAGCACCATCGCGACAGGGAAACTGGGGGGCTACACCTTC